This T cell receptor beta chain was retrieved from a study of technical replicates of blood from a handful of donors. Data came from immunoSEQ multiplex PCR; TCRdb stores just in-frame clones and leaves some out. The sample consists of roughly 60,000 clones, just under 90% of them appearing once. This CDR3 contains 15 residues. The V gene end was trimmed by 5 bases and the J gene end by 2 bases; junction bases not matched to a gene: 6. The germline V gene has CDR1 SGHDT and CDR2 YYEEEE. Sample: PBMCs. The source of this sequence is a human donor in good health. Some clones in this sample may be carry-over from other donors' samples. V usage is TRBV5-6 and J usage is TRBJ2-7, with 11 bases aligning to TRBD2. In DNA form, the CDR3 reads TGTGCCAGCAGGACACTAGCGGGAGCAGCCTACGAGCAGTACTTC. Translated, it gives CASRTLAGAAYEQYF.